A single sample is the source of the 27 T cell receptor beta chains below, sequenced in a study of T cells in Graves' hyperthyroidism and ophthalmopathy. RNA transcripts gave rise to amplified TCR beta CDR3 regions. The study used the HTBI primer set for a first-round RT-PCR of the TCR CDR3. One entry per CDR3 protein, called by TCRdb with MiXCR from the multiplex PCR reads. Here the sample spans about 400,000 distinct CDR3 sequences, more than 13% being singletons. Sample: blood. The source is a woman in her 30s with Graves' hyperthyroidism.

This clonotype was seen only a few times. This chain connects TRBV19 to TRBJ2-7; perhaps TRBD1 as D (6 bases). V lost 6 bases, J lost 1 base, and 10 bases lay in between. CDR3 length equals 13 residues. The germline V gene has CDR1 LNHDA and CDR2 SQIVND (reference sequence). The CDR3 here is CASSWTDSYEQYF. For the CDR3, the DNA is TGTGCCAGTAGCTGGACAGATTCCTACGAGCAGTACTTC.

The gene calls are TRBV18 and TRBJ1-5; D remains ambiguous. The V gene lost 2 bases and the J gene lost 6 bases, with 11 bases spanning the gap. CDR3 length: 14 residues. From germline, CDR1 is KGHSH and CDR2 LQKENI. CDR3 region: CASSPTITSQPQHF. The CDR3 nucleotides are TGTGCCAGCTCACCAACAATTACGAGTCAGCCCCAGCATTTT.

A remark on this clonotype: One base away lies a much larger clone, so this may be a sequencing read error. The chain recombines TRBV11-2 with TRBJ1-3; D unresolved. V lost 4 bases to trimming and J lost 2 bases, with 12 bases between them. The germline CDR1 and CDR2 sequences are SGHAT and FQNNGV. This CDR3 is built from 15 residues. The CDR3 sequence is CASSSREVPGNTIYF. CDR3 sequence (DNA): TGTGCCAGCAGCTCCCGAGAGGTACCTGGAAACACCATATATTTT.

This clonotype was counted many times. The chain joins TRBV5-1 to TRBJ2-3; 7 bases line up with TRBD2. The CDR3 sequence is 17 residues long. Germline V CDR1 and CDR2: SGHRS, YFSETQ. The V and J ends lost 0 bases and 4 bases, in that order; junction bases with no gene match: 11. CDR3 sequence reads: CASSLGTSEQLADTQYF. CDR3 DNA sequence: TGCGCCAGCAGCTTGGGAACTAGCGAGCAGTTGGCAGATACGCAGTATTTT. Filled out from reference TRBV5-1 and TRBJ2-3, the complete variable domain reads KAGVTQTPRYLIKTRGQQVTLSCSPISGHRSVSWYQQTPGQGLQFLFEYFSETQRNKGNFPGRFSGRQFSNSRSEMNVSTLELGDSALYLCASSLGTSEQLADTQYFGPGTRLTVL.

In regard to this clonotype: A read error may account for a junction end that differs from germline. The chain employs TRBV12-3 or TRBV12-4 and TRBJ2-2; 9 nucleotides match TRBD2. CDR3 size: 15 residues. CDR3 DNA sequence: TGTGCCAGCAGTAGCCCAGCGGGAGGTTCCGGGGAGCCGTTTTTT. As protein: CASSSPAGGSGEPFF.

The rearrangement joins TRBV4-1 to TRBJ2-7, with 9 bases identical to TRBD2. The assigned J gene may be wrong: the sequence end matches TRBJ2-1 better. CDR1 is MGHRA, CDR2 YSYEKL, per germline. This CDR3 contains 16 residues. CDR3: CASSPSPAGGPYEQFF. CDR3 nucleotide sequence: TGCGCCAGCAGCCCCTCCCCAGCGGGAGGACCCTACGAGCAGTTCTTC.

The sample holds many counts of this clonotype. The V call is TRBV15, the J call TRBJ2-5; no definite D call. CDR1 and CDR2 from the germline V gene are LNHNV and YYDKDF (reference sequence). The CDR3 loop spans 12 amino acids. Between the trimmed V and J ends, which lost 2 bases and 3 bases, there was a span of 4 bases. The CDR3 spells CATSRQKETQYF. In DNA form, the CDR3 reads TGTGCCACCAGCAGACAAAAAGAGACCCAGTACTTC.

V gene TRBV3-1 combines with J gene TRBJ2-3; 11 positions agree with TRBD2. CDR3 length equals 16 residues. Germline V CDR1 and CDR2: LGHDT, YNNKEL (reference sequence). Trimming cost V 3 bases and J 2 bases; bases outside gene matches: 4. CDR3 coding DNA: TGTGCCAGCAGCCAGGTAGCGGGAGGGACCACAGATACGCAGTATTTT. Protein: CASSQVAGGTTDTQYF.

In its sample, this clonotype was seen many times. The genes are TRBV11-2 and TRBJ2-3; D may be TRBD2 (6 bases). The germline CDR1 and CDR2 sequences are SGHAT and FQNNGV. CDR3 length equals 14 residues. Trimming removed 5 bases from V and 8 bases from J, with 17 bases in between. The CDR3 here is CASSRTTSQTTQYF. CDR3 DNA sequence: TGTGCCAGCAGCCGGACTACTTCACAGACTACGCAGTATTTT.

The CDR3 coding sequence is TGTGCCAGCACCTACGGGACAGGGGGCAATGAGCAGTTCTTC. As protein: CASTYGTGGNEQFF. The V gene is TRBV7-8, the J gene TRBJ2-1; 11 bases agree with TRBD1. The CDR3 runs 14 residues. CDR1 is SGHVS, CDR2 FQNEAQ, per germline. Trimming removed 7 bases from V and 6 bases from J; junction bases left unmatched: 5. Variable domain in full (rest from reference TRBV7-8 and TRBJ2-1): GAGVSQSPRYKVAKRGQDVALRCDPISGHVSLFWYQQALGQGPEFLTYFQNEAQLDKSGLPSDRFFAERPEGSVSTLKIQRTQQEDSAVYLCASTYGTGGNEQFFGPGTRLTVL.

This clonotype was found a few times. Being one base from a much bigger clone, this may be a read error. The rearrangement uses TRBV12-3 or TRBV12-4 and TRBJ2-7; D is perhaps TRBD2 (6 bases). V was shortened by 6 bases and J by 2 bases, with 14 bases between the two germline ends. The CDR3 is 14 residues long. The CDR3 DNA follows: TGTGCCAGCAGGACGGGGACTTCACCCTACGAGCAGTACTTC. Translation gives CASRTGTSPYEQYF.

This clonotype was detected ten times or more. V and J are TRBV11-3 and TRBJ2-7; D is unresolved. Looked up from germline, CDR1 is SGHNT and CDR2 is YENEEA. Deletions cut 0 bases from V and 2 bases from J, with 5 bases between. There are 13 residues in the CDR3. In DNA, the CDR3 is TGTGCCAGCAGCTTAGATCTGGCCTACGAGCAGTACTTC. Translation: CASSLDLAYEQYF. Drawing the rest from reference TRBV11-3 and TRBJ2-7, the complete variable domain is EAGVVQSPRYKIIEKKQPVAFWCNPISGHNTLYWYLQNLGQGPELLIRYENEEAVDDSQLPKDRFSAERLKGVDSTLKIQPAELGDSAVYLCASSLDLAYEQYFGPGTRLTVT.

This clonotype was counted many times. The chain combines TRBV27 with TRBJ2-1, with 12 bases lining up with TRBD2. This CDR3 has 16 residues. After removal of 5 bases from V and 8 bases from J, the junction contained 10 bases not matched to a gene. Germline V lookup: CDR1 MNHEY, CDR2 SMNVEV (reference sequence). The CDR3 here is CASSLNLAGGPYEQFF. CDR3 coding DNA: TGTGCCAGCAGTCTGAATCTAGCGGGAGGGCCGTATGAGCAGTTCTTC.

The chain links TRBV2 to TRBJ2-5; unclear D gene. The CDR3 totals 14 residues. Deletions cut 4 bases from V and 2 bases from J, with 11 bases between. Germline lookup yields CDR1 SNHLY and CDR2 FYNNEI. CDR3 sequence reads: CASSATLNQETQYF. The CDR3 DNA follows: TGTGCCAGCAGTGCAACCCTCAATCAAGAGACCCAGTACTTC.

This clonotype was counted only a few times. V and J are TRBV5-1 and TRBJ2-1, with 10 positions matching TRBD1. The V and J ends lost 4 bases and 8 bases, in that order; junction bases with no gene match: 6. The CDR3 covers 14 residues. Germline V gene sequence: CDR1 SGHRS, CDR2 YFSETQ. The CDR3 loop reads CASSPGQGQDEQFF. The CDR3 bases are TGCGCCAGCAGCCCGGGACAGGGGCAGGATGAGCAGTTCTTC. The full variable domain, in which reference TRBV5-1 and TRBJ2-1 provide the parts outside the CDR3, is KAGVTQTPRYLIKTRGQQVTLSCSPISGHRSVSWYQQTPGQGLQFLFEYFSETQRNKGNFPGRFSGRQFSNSRSEMNVSTLELGDSALYLCASSPGQGQDEQFFGPGTRLTVL.

This clonotype has a count of ten or more. The chain recombines TRBV12-3 or TRBV12-4 with TRBJ1-5; unclear D gene. This CDR3 contains 14 residues. V was cut by 7 bases and J by 7 bases, with 17 bases left in between. CDR3 residues: CASMGGRVSQPQHF. As DNA, the CDR3 is TGTGCCAGCATGGGAGGTCGGGTTAGCCAGCCCCAGCATTTT.

This clonotype was found many times. The V gene is TRBV7-2, the J gene TRBJ2-5; D not certain. V lost 2 bases to trimming and J lost 5 bases, with 9 bases between them. The CDR3 runs 13 residues. Germline loops: CDR1 SGHTA, CDR2 FQGNSA. The CDR3 nucleotides are TGTGCCAGCAGCTTATCAGCGTTTGAGACCCAGTACTTC. Translated: CASSLSAFETQYF.

This clonotype was counted between two and nine times. V gene TRBV12-3 or TRBV12-4 combines with J gene TRBJ2-1; D not resolved. This CDR3 comprises 13 residues. Trimming stripped 4 bases from V and 7 bases from J, with 11 bases between. The CDR3 here is CASSWLSDNEQFF. Written as DNA, the CDR3 is TGTGCCAGCAGTTGGTTGTCAGATAATGAGCAGTTCTTC.

The chain uses TRBV4-1 and TRBJ2-3; D might be TRBD1 or TRBD2, each matching 6 bases. Germline assignment: CDR1 MGHRA and CDR2 YSYEKL. The V and J ends lost 6 bases and 4 bases respectively, with 14 bases between them. The CDR3 runs 14 residues. The CDR3 protein is CASRKLGGSDTQYF. The CDR3 nucleotides are TGCGCCAGCAGAAAACTGGGGGGCTCAGATACGCAGTATTTT.

This clonotype was recorded at least ten times. The chain carries TRBV2 and TRBJ2-1, with D possibly TRBD2 on 6 matching bases. The V gene's germline CDR1 is SNHLY and CDR2 FYNNEI. This CDR3 has 15 amino acids. V shed 8 bases and J shed 1 base, with 15 bases lying between them. CDR3: CASRGTRESYNEQFF. The CDR3 coding sequence is TGTGCCAGCCGGGGGACCCGTGAATCCTACAATGAGCAGTTCTTC.

This clonotype has more than one count but fewer than ten. The chain is built from TRBV2 and TRBJ2-2; tentative D call: TRBD2 (6 bases). The CDR3 sequence is 13 residues long. Trimming removed 0 bases at V and 8 bases at J, with 7 bases between. The germline CDR1 and CDR2 sequences are SNHLY and FYNNEI. CDR3 in amino acids: CASSEAGRGELFF. CDR3 nucleotides: TGTGCCAGCAGTGAAGCGGGGAGGGGGGAGCTGTTTTTT.

This clonotype showed up many times. This chain connects TRBV5-1 to TRBJ2-4; no reliable D call. The V end lost 0 bases, the J end lost 2 bases, and 3 bases lay between the germline ends. Germline lookup yields CDR1 SGHRS and CDR2 YFSETQ. The CDR3 length is 13 residues. CDR3 amino acids: CASSLDTKNIQYF. The DNA of the CDR3 is TGCGCCAGCAGCTTGGACACCAAAAACATTCAGTACTTC.

This clonotype was detected only a few times. The rearrangement links TRBV30 to TRBJ1-4; D is perhaps TRBD1 (6 bases). In germline, CDR1 is GTSNPN, CDR2 SVGIG (reference sequence). The CDR3 runs 13 residues. The V end was cut by 5 bases, the J end by 7 bases, with 14 bases between. The CDR3: CAWGGRAPEKLFF. CDR3 bases: TGTGCCTGGGGGGGGCGGGCTCCTGAAAAACTGTTTTTT.

The genes are TRBV5-1 and TRBJ2-1, with 11 bases lining up with TRBD1. The ends lost 2 bases at V and 4 bases at J; junction bases unmatched: 11. This CDR3 is built from 18 residues. Looked up from germline, CDR1 is SGHRS and CDR2 is YFSETQ. The CDR3 DNA sequence: TGCGCCAGCAGCTTAATGGACAGGGGGCTCCTTCTATACAATGAGCAGTTCTTC. Its translation: CASSLMDRGLLLYNEQFF.

This chain uses TRBV7-3 with TRBJ2-5; D remains unclear. Germline CDR1 reads SGHTA; CDR2 reads FQGTGA. Trimming pared 5 bases from V and 5 bases from J, leaving 12 bases between. CDR3 length: 13 amino acids. For the CDR3, the DNA is TGTGCCAGCAGCCAGGACGTCTTGGAGACCCAGTACTTC. Its protein product is CASSQDVLETQYF.

This clonotype has a count of ten or more. The chain recombines TRBV18 with TRBJ2-5; 9 bases align to TRBD1. In germline, CDR1 is KGHSH, CDR2 LQKENI. This CDR3 is built from 14 residues. Germline trimming cut 5 bases from V and 5 bases from J; bases unmatched to any gene: 6. The DNA for the CDR3 is TGTGCCAGCTCAGAGCTCGACAGGGGGGAGACCCAGTACTTC. This sequence encodes CASSELDRGETQYF.

The table lists this clonotype with a few counts. The V gene is TRBV18, the J gene TRBJ2-1, with a weak D call TRBD1 (6 bases). CDR3 length equals 15 residues. The V gene's germline CDR1 is KGHSH and CDR2 LQKENI. V was trimmed by 3 bases and J by 1 base, leaving 10 bases between them. As DNA, the CDR3 is TGTGCCAGCTCACCCCCCCAGGGGTCCTACAATGAGCAGTTCTTC. Its protein is CASSPPQGSYNEQFF.